This T cell receptor (beta chain) was sequenced for a study of blood T cells in healthy people across ages. Germline-derived CDR1 and CDR2 are LGHDT and YNNKEL (reference sequence). The germline V and J ends were trimmed by 2 bases and 10 bases, with 8 bases remaining between them. This CDR3 contains 12 residues. Primers used in a second PCR of about 6 to 12 cycles were a sample-barcoded 5' primer and a J-beta primer mix. TCRdb re-analysed the 5' RACE reads in MiXCR, keeping a single row per CDR3 protein. The data show over 1,300,000 distinct CDR3 sequences, approximately 60% seen once. The sequenced sample was blood. The genes are TRBV3-1 and TRBJ1-4, with D unresolved. The receptor comes from a man between 18 and 35 years old in good health. CDR3 coding DNA: TGTGCCAGCAGCCAAAGCTTGTCAAAACTGTTTTTT. Translation gives CASSQSLSKLFF.